This passage covers 10 T cell receptor beta chains from one sample sequenced in a study of blood T cell repertoires in COVID-19. Sequencing used immunoSEQ multiplex PCR; TCRdb keeps in-frame clones, though not all of them. This sample carries about 240,000 clones, around 90% of them seen once, and the ten largest clones take 7.1%. The sequenced material came from peripheral blood. These receptors were collected from a woman in her 70s with active or convalescent COVID-19.

This clone has just a few counts. The chain couples TRBV6-5 to TRBJ1-2; no definite D call. Germline V gene data show CDR1 as MNHEY and CDR2 as SVGAGI. Trimming took 6 bases from V and 4 from J, leaving 9 bases between them. The CDR3 is made up of 12 amino acids. The DNA of the CDR3 is TGTGCCAGCAGAAGCGAGAGCTATGGCTACACCTTC. Translating gives CASRSESYGYTF.

The genes are TRBV9 and TRBJ1-3; possibly TRBD1 for D (6 bases). Germline V gene lookup returns CDR1 SGDLS and CDR2 YYNGEE. V gave up 3 bases and J gave up 2 bases, with 6 bases separating them. The CDR3 sequence is 13 residues long. CDR3 nucleotides: TGTGCCAGCAGCGACAGGGCTGGAAACACCATATATTTT. This codes for CASSDRAGNTIYF.

A word on this clone: One junction end does not reproduce the germline sequence, and a read error may be involved. CDR3 residues: CASSAGTGGLGF. The CDR3 DNA reads TGTGCCAGCAGCGCCGGGACAGGGGGCCTCGGCTTC. The chain couples TRBV7-3 to TRBJ2-7, with 12 bases fitting TRBD1. The CDR3 covers 12 residues. The germline gives CDR1 SGHTA, CDR2 FQGTGA.

The chain joins TRBV5-4 to TRBJ1-1; 7 bases match TRBD1. The junction had 9 bases not matched to a gene; V was cut back by 6 bases and J by 4 bases. The length of the CDR3 is 14 residues. Germline CDR1 is SGHNT and CDR2 is YYREEE (reference sequence). The CDR3 DNA sequence: TGTGCCAGCAACCCGACAGGGCGGGGCACTGAAGCTTTCTTT. It is translated as CASNPTGRGTEAFF.

For this clone: This sample includes further DNA sequences coding for the same CDR3. V gene TRBV7-9 combines with J gene TRBJ2-3; 7 bases fit TRBD1. Germline loops: CDR1 SEHNR, CDR2 FQNEAQ (reference sequence). This CDR3 is built from 15 residues. Germline trimming cut 1 base from V and 1 base from J; bases unmatched to any gene: 2. CDR3 bases: TGTGCCAGCAGCTTAGTAGGGGGCGGCACAGATACGCAGTATTTT. This gives the protein CASSLVGGGTDTQYF.

J is TRBJ1-1 and V is TRBV11-3, with D perhaps TRBD1 (5 bases). Germline assignment: CDR1 SGHNT and CDR2 YENEEA. Trimming took off 1 base at V and 4 bases at J, with 10 bases between the two ends. The CDR3 spans 14 residues. The CDR3 loop is CASSLGGVGTEAFF. The CDR3, as DNA: TGTGCCAGCAGCTTAGGGGGGGTAGGCACTGAAGCTTTCTTT. Full variable domain (missing parts from reference TRBV11-3 and TRBJ1-1): EAGVVQSPRYKIIEKKQPVAFWCNPISGHNTLYWYLQNLGQGPELLIRYENEEAVDDSQLPKDRFSAERLKGVDSTLKIQPAELGDSAVYLCASSLGGVGTEAFFGQGTRLTVV.

This sequence joins TRBV5-1 and TRBJ2-7; 14 positions agree with TRBD2. After removal of 4 bases from V and 6 bases from J, the junction contained 6 bases not matched to a gene. CDR3 length equals 15 residues. Per the germline V gene, CDR1 is SGHRS and CDR2 is YFSETQ. The CDR3 loop is CASSPGGLAGVEQYF. DNA of the CDR3: TGCGCCAGCAGCCCCGGGGGACTAGCGGGGGTCGAGCAGTACTTC. The full variable domain, rest sourced from reference TRBV5-1 and TRBJ2-7, is KAGVTQTPRYLIKTRGQQVTLSCSPISGHRSVSWYQQTPGQGLQFLFEYFSETQRNKGNFPGRFSGRQFSNSRSEMNVSTLELGDSALYLCASSPGGLAGVEQYFGPGTRLTVT.

V is TRBV19 and J is TRBJ2-7, with 12 bases that match TRBD1. The CDR3 runs to 18 residues. V gave up 2 bases and J gave up 4 bases; unmatched junction bases: 12. Germline V lookup: CDR1 LNHDA, CDR2 SQIVND (reference sequence). Here the CDR3 DNA reads TGTGCCAGTAGTATAACGGGACAGGGGGCGTCACACCCTTACGAGCAGTACTTC. This translates into CASSITGQGASHPYEQYF.

This clone appeared a single time. The chain combines TRBV5-1 with TRBJ1-5, with TRBD1 as a possible D gene (6 bases). In germline, CDR1 is SGHRS, CDR2 YFSETQ. The CDR3 has 14 residues. V gave up 0 bases and J gave up 3 bases, with 7 bases separating them. In DNA, the CDR3 is TGCGCCAGCAGCTTGGGGGACACCAATCAGCCCCAGCATTTT. Its translation is CASSLGDTNQPQHF.

The rearrangement links TRBV4-3 to TRBJ2-3, with D perhaps TRBD2 (5 bases). This CDR3 spans 17 amino acids. Germline V gives CDR1 LGHNA, CDR2 YSLEER. Trimming took 0 bases from V and 0 from J, leaving 13 bases between them. The CDR3 sequence is CASSQEARRLSTDTQYF. The DNA of the CDR3 is TGCGCCAGCAGCCAAGAGGCCAGGAGGTTGAGCACAGATACGCAGTATTTT.